This is a list of T cell receptor beta chains from one sample in a study of tumor and adjacent non-tumor tissue in lung cancer. From the multiplex PCR reads, TCRdb called clonotypes with MiXCR, one entry per CDR3 protein. The sample yields over 100,000 distinct CDR3 sequences, more than 70% seen once. Input material: lung tumor tissue. The receptors were gathered from a woman in her sixties or seventies with non-small cell lung cancer. Both conserved end residues are part of each CDR3. The D gene is left open where the match is weak. The listing skips clone size in some rows; elsewhere it reads once, few, many or a size class.

V	D	size	J	length	CDR3	DNA
TRBV11-2	TRBD1	.	TRBJ1-4	15	CASSQRTGPYEKPCF	TGTGCCAGCAGCCAACGGACAGGCCCATACGAAAAACCGTGTTTT
TRBV4-3	TRBD1	.	TRBJ2-2	15	CASSLGQGMTRELFF	TGCGCCAGCAGCCTCGGACAGGGAATGACCAGGGAGCTGTTTTTT
TRBV20-1	.	many	TRBJ1-1	12	CGARRTGAVAFF	TGCGGTGCTAGACGAACGGGGGCGGTGGCTTTCTTT
TRBV10-1	TRBD2	.	TRBJ2-3	15	CASSDRSSGKDTQYF	TGCGCCAGCAGTGATCGGTCTAGCGGGAAAGATACGCAGTATTTT
TRBV11-1	.	.	TRBJ2-2	17	CASSSRLVGESTWELFF	TGTGCTAGCAGCTCGCGACTAGTGGGAGAATCCACCTGGGAGCTGTTTTTT
TRBV4-3	TRBD2	.	TRBJ2-3	15	CANSQGTSRADMQYF	TGCGCCAACAGCCAAGGGACTAGCAGGGCAGATATGCAGTATTTT
TRBV10-1	.	.	TRBJ2-3	15	CASCEEELAADTQYF	TGCGCCAGCTGTGAAGAGGAGCTAGCCGCGGATACGCAGTATTTT
TRBV18	TRBD1	.	TRBJ2-7	13	CASSPTGAYEQYF	TGTGCCAGCTCACCAACAGGGGCCTACGAGCAGTACTTC
TRBV29-1	.	.	TRBJ2-5	12	CSVGRRWDTQYF	TGCAGCGTTGGTCGCAGATGGGACACCCAGTACTTC
TRBV29-1	.	.	TRBJ2-7	13	CTVVDQRAGEQYF	TGCACCGTTGTGGACCAAAGAGCCGGCGAGCAGTACTTC
TRBV11-2	TRBD2	.	TRBJ2-7	15	CASSHGTSGGYQQYF	TGTGCCAGCAGCCACGGGACAAGCGGGGGCTACCAGCAGTACTTC
TRBV2	TRBD1	.	TRBJ2-7	12	CASMGRGSEQYF	TGTGCCAGCATGGGCAGGGGGAGTGAGCAGTACTTC
TRBV30	TRBD1	.	TRBJ2-3	12	CAWRPQDRAMYF	TGTGCCTGGAGACCACAGGACAGGGCGATGTATTTT
TRBV20-1	.	.	TRBJ2-7	16	CSDSLPEEGVGHEQYF	TGCAGTGATAGCCTACCCGAGGAGGGGGTGGGTCACGAGCAGTACTTC
TRBV29-1	TRBD1	many	TRBJ2-5	15	CSVLRGVAGGETQYF	TGCAGCGTTCTTAGAGGTGTAGCAGGGGGAGAGACCCAGTACTTC
TRBV7-9	TRBD1	.	TRBJ2-5	14	CASSLAGQQETQYF	TGTGCCAGCAGCTTAGCGGGACAGCAAGAGACCCAGTACTTC
TRBV20-1	TRBD2	.	TRBJ2-1	15	CSARAQRGPRDEQLF	TGTAGTGCTAGAGCGCAGCGGGGCCCGAGGGATGAGCAGTTATTC
TRBV28	.	.	TRBJ1-1	13	CASSRSIDTEAFF	TGTGCCAGCAGCCGTTCTATTGACACTGAAGCTTTCTTT
TRBV11-2	.	.	TRBJ2-7	12	CVSSLSSREQYF	TGTGTCAGCAGCTTATCGTCCAGGGAGCAGTACTTC
TRBV10-3	.	many	TRBJ2-7	12	CAISEYTSEQYF	TGTGCCATCAGTGAGTATACAAGCGAGCAGTACTTC
TRBV15	.	.	TRBJ2-2	19	CATSRDLTGAGLNTGELFF	TGTGCCACCAGCAGAGATCTGACGGGGGCCGGGCTTAACACCGGGGAGCTGTTTTTT
TRBV20-1	.	many	TRBJ2-1	15	CSARAVQYQYNEQFF	TGCAGTGCTAGAGCCGTCCAATATCAGTACAATGAGCAGTTCTTC
TRBV10-3	.	.	TRBJ1-1	11	CAIMGDTEAFF	TGTGCCATCATGGGCGACACTGAAGCTTTCTTT
TRBV20-1	.	.	TRBJ2-2	12	CSANDQTGELFF	TGCAGTGCTAATGATCAAACCGGGGAGCTGTTTTTT
TRBV11-2	.	.	TRBJ2-1	14	CASSLEGRPDEQFF	TGTGCCAGCAGCTTAGAGGGAAGGCCGGATGAGCAGTTCTTC
TRBV5-6	.	.	TRBJ2-3	17	CASSLGVGLTTTDTQYF	TGTGCCAGCAGCTTGGGGGTTGGACTCACGACCACAGATACGCAGTATTTT
TRBV2	.	.	TRBJ1-4	13	CASTGSINEKLFF	TGTGCCAGCACTGGGAGCATTAATGAAAAACTGTTTTTT
TRBV20-1	.	once	TRBJ2-7	13	CSARENPGDEQHF	TGCAGTGCTAGAGAGAATCCTGGTGACGAGCAGCACTTC
TRBV12-3/TRBV12-4	.	.	TRBJ2-7	13	CVSSLNLEIGEYF	TGTGTCAGCAGTTTAAACTTGGAGATAGGGGAGTACTTC
TRBV5-1	.	few	TRBJ1-1	14	CASGERSQNTEAFF	TGCGCCAGCGGAGAACGGAGCCAGAACACTGAAGCTTTCTTT
TRBV11-2	TRBD1	.	TRBJ2-7	15	CTSSPDPGQGYEQYF	TGTACCAGCAGCCCAGACCCTGGACAGGGGTATGAGCAGTACTTC
TRBV11-3	.	.	TRBJ2-2	13	CASRVVGSRELFF	TGTGCCAGCAGAGTAGTAGGGTCCCGGGAGCTGTTTTTT
TRBV11-2	.	medium-sized	TRBJ2-7	13	CASSLGEKEPQYF	TGTGCCAGCAGCTTAGGGGAGAAAGAGCCGCAGTACTTC
TRBV20-1	.	.	TRBJ1-1	12	CSGSDTYTEVFF	TGCAGTGGGTCGGACACTTATACTGAAGTTTTCTTT
TRBV4-1	TRBD1	.	TRBJ2-3	14	CASSQARQGDKHYF	TGTGCCAGCAGCCAAGCGAGACAGGGAGATAAGCATTATTTT
TRBV20-1	.	.	TRBJ2-7	16	CSAGDGSGDITYEQYF	TGCAGTGCTGGAGATGGGAGCGGGGACATCACCTATGAGCAGTACTTC
TRBV20-1	.	medium-sized	TRBJ2-5	11	CSARPGETQYF	TGCAGTGCTAGACCTGGGGAGACCCAGTACTTC
TRBV11-2	TRBD2	.	TRBJ2-5	14	CASSKREVQETHYF	TGTGCCAGCAGCAAGCGGGAGGTGCAAGAGACCCACTACTTC
TRBV14	.	.	TRBJ2-1	16	CASSQFRKVSYNEQFF	TGTGCCAGCAGCCAATTTCGGAAGGTGTCCTACAATGAGCAGTTTTTC
TRBV20-1	.	once	TRBJ2-7	18	CSATLPSFLTGVSHEQYF	TGCAGTGCTACTCTCCCTTCATTCCTAACGGGAGTATCCCACGAGCAGTATTTC
TRBV6-5	.	once	TRBJ2-7	15	CSSAPDLDRGYEQYF	TGTTCCAGCGCACCTGACCTCGACAGAGGGTACGAGCAGTACTTC
TRBV6-5	.	.	TRBJ1-5	14	CASRSGTTIQPQHF	TGTGCCAGCAGGTCCGGGACAACCATTCAGCCCCAACATTTT
TRBV6-5	.	.	TRBJ1-1	14	CASQVTQGGAEALF	TGTGCCAGCCAGGTCACACAGGGAGGCGCTGAAGCTTTATTT
TRBV12-3/TRBV12-4	.	.	TRBJ1-2	11	CVSSPLTARTF	TGTGTCAGCAGTCCCTTGACTGCTCGGACCTTC
TRBV10-1	.	.	TRBJ2-3	16	CAGSELPGAQADTQYF	TGCGCCGGCAGTGAGCTACCGGGGGCCCAAGCCGATACGCAGTATTTT
TRBV11-2	TRBD1	.	TRBJ1-4	15	CVSSLETGGYEKLSF	TGTGTCAGCAGCTTAGAGACAGGGGGCTATGAAAAACTGTCTTTT
TRBV11-3	TRBD1	.	TRBJ2-1	14	CVSRGQGANNVQFF	TGTGTCAGCAGGGGACAGGGGGCCAACAATGTGCAGTTCTTC
TRBV10-2	TRBD2	many	TRBJ2-1	16	CASVGRRGTSYNEQFF	TGCGCCAGCGTAGGAAGGCGGGGGACCTCCTACAATGAGCAGTTCTTC
TRBV5-1	.	.	TRBJ1-4	13	CASCARLDEKLCF	TGCGCCAGCTGCGCACGTCTTGACGAAAAACTGTGTTTT
TRBV11-2	TRBD1	.	TRBJ2-7	14	CASSLSAGTADQNF	TGTGCCAGCAGCTTATCCGCCGGGACAGCCGATCAGAACTTC
TRBV10-3	.	many	TRBJ1-5	13	CAISVGSNQPQHF	TGTGCCATCAGTGTGGGTAGCAATCAGCCCCAGCATTTT
TRBV29-1	.	once	TRBJ2-2	14	CSASGGVGTGELFF	TGCAGCGCAAGCGGAGGGGTCGGCACCGGGGAGCTGTTTTTT
TRBV6-5	.	.	TRBJ1-2	13	CASSSSGTIGHTF	TGTGCCAGCAGTTCCTCCGGGACAATTGGCCACACCTTC
TRBV28	.	once	TRBJ2-7	16	CASTSPGRSSSYEHYF	TGTGCCAGCACCTCCCCGGGGAGGAGCAGCTCCTACGAGCACTACTTC